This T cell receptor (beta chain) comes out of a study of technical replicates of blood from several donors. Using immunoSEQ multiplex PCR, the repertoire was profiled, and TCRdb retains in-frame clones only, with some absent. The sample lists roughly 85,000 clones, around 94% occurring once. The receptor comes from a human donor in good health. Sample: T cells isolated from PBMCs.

The CDR3 protein is CASSSEITSTYEQYF. DNA of the CDR3: TGTGCCAGCAGCTCGGAGATTACTAGCACCTACGAGCAGTACTTC. V is TRBV5-4 and J is TRBJ2-7; possibly TRBD2 for D (6 bases). Germline CDR1 and CDR2: SGHNT and YYREEE (reference sequence). CDR3 size: 15 residues. The ends were cut back, 3 bases at V and 2 bases at J, with 15 bases in the middle.